This T cell receptor beta chain derives from a study of OX40 agonist ivuxolimab in advanced cancers. Looking at the study overall: Ivuxolimab was an agonistic, fully human IgG2 monoclonal antibody directed against OX40 (CD134), a costimulatory receptor. A male proportion of around 81% and a mean age of 60 years, ranging from about 23 to 90, were recorded for the dose-escalation cohort. Patients were allowed to have had prior anti-PD-1, anti-PD-L1 or anti-CTLA-4 therapy, and 40% of the dose-escalation patients had been treated with checkpoint inhibitors. Partial responses occurred in three dose-escalation patients, of whom one had hepatocellular carcinoma and two had cutaneous melanoma. Intravenous ivuxolimab was administered to patients every 2 weeks at six dose levels: 0.01, 0.1, 0.3, 1.5, 3 and 10 mg/kg. The monotherapy dose-escalation portion (N of about 52 patients) of the phase I ivuxolimab trial is reported in the paper. The point of sequencing TCRbeta in the periphery was to test whether ivuxolimab changed TCR sequence diversity and drove clonal T-cell expansion. Of the roughly 52 dose-escalation patients, hepatocellular carcinoma was present in about 19, melanoma in roughly 15, renal cell carcinoma in 9 and head and neck cancer in 9. What the research found in general, with its limitations: Low levels of normalized T-cell clonal expansion were also seen in some patients who did not respond. At doses of 0.1 to 3.0 mg/kg, clonal expansion of both CD4+ and CD8+ T cells in blood was seen between baseline and week 6. After ivuxolimab, CD8+ T cells had more expanded clones than CD4+ T cells on average. Partial responders in the 0.1-3.0 mg/kg groups had among the lowest normalized peripheral clonal expansion, especially among CD8+ T cells. The antigen specificity of the clonally expanded peripheral T cells was not determined.

A note on this clone: Its recognized antigen is unknown. No quality values exist for individual bases; no much larger clone is one base distant.

The trial excluded patients who had a history of autoimmune disease or were on systemic immunosuppression. Peripheral blood for TCR sequencing was collected from all dose cohorts at baseline, on cycle 4 day 1, and on cycle 7 day 1. The samples were drawn from a first-in-human, open-label, multicenter phase I dose-escalation trial of ivuxolimab. Adults with locally advanced or metastatic melanoma, renal cell, hepatocellular, or head and neck squamous cell carcinoma were enrolled in the trial. CD4+ and CD8+ T cells were sorted separately from peripheral blood before TCR sequencing. To sequence the TCRbeta CDR3 region, genomic DNA was isolated from the sorted cells. The immunoSEQ Assay was used for sequencing of TCRbeta CDR3 regions. What TCRdb holds here is the immuneACCESS table cut down to in-frame rearrangements. Part of the clones is not present; checked against another copy, under half of the missing clones reflect an unresolved V gene, and the others are unexplained. This sample gives over 60,000 clones in total; about 86% of them show up just once. Of the sample, around 0.86% is held by the ten largest clones.

The TCR sequence derives from an adult with an advanced solid tumor such as melanoma, head and neck, liver or kidney cancer. This material consisted of CD4+ or CD8+ T cells sorted from blood, taken in a trial of the OX40 agonist ivuxolimab.

The CDR3 reads CASSPRSYGYTF. The DNA sequence is given as TGTGCCAGCAGCCCCAGGAGCTATGGCTACACCTTC. This chain joins TRBV28 to TRBJ1-2; too little of a D gene remains to name it. The germline V gene supplies CDR1 MDHEN and CDR2 SYDVKM. Reading from cysteine to phenylalanine, the CDR3 counts 12 amino acids. Only the CDR3 region is kept as DNA, spanning 36 bases read in frame from base 1. V is clipped by 6 bases and J by 4 bases, and the sequence between their germline boundaries is 9 bases long.